These 10 T cell receptor beta chains share one sample of origin, sequenced in a study of CD8 T cells in ankylosing spondylitis. Via MiXCR, TCRdb re-called the 5' RACE reads, giving one row per CDR3 protein. This repertoire shows around 160,000 distinct CDR3 sequences, 11% found once; its top ten account for roughly 29%. What was sequenced was blood, either unsorted or a sorted T cell fraction (not recorded which). Receptor source: a male donor with ankylosing spondylitis or in good health (not recorded which).

The table lists this clonotype with many counts. The rearrangement joins TRBV6-1 to TRBJ2-2; 14 positions match TRBD2. Unmatched junction bases numbered 5, after V lost 6 bases and J lost 5 bases. Germline CDR1 MNHNS, CDR2 SASEGT. CDR3 length: 16 residues. Here the CDR3 reads CASSRLAGGRTGELFF. CDR3 in DNA: TGTGCCAGCAGCCGACTAGCGGGAGGGCGGACCGGGGAGCTGTTTTTT.

This clonotype has a count of ten or more. The chain employs TRBV15 and TRBJ2-1, with 12 bases aligning to TRBD2. Germline CDR1 is LNHNV and CDR2 is YYDKDF (reference sequence). The CDR3 contains 18 residues. V was pared by 1 base and J by 1 base, with 5 bases of the junction left unmatched. CDR3 in amino acids: CATSRASGRAESYNEQFF. The CDR3 DNA is TGTGCCACCAGCAGAGCTAGCGGGAGGGCGGAATCCTACAATGAGCAGTTCTTC.

In the case of this clonotype: This sequence may be a read error, since a much larger clone differs from it by one base. This chain joins TRBV12-3 or TRBV12-4 and TRBJ1-6, with 7 nucleotides matching TRBD1. This CDR3 contains 15 residues. The chain's CDR3 is CASGLDRSYNSPLHF. In nucleotides, the CDR3 is TGTGCCAGCGGTTTGGACAGGTCCTATAATTCACCCCTCCACTTT.

Ten or more counts support this clonotype. This chain uses TRBV3-1 with TRBJ1-2, with 7 bases identical to TRBD1. Germline CDR1 and CDR2: LGHDT and YNNKEL (reference sequence). J gave up 8 bases and V 0 bases, and 9 bases lay outside the gene matches. The CDR3 is 15 amino acids. Here the CDR3 DNA reads TGTGCCAGCAGCCAAGATCAAGGGGGCGCGGGGGGCTACACCTTC. This gives the protein CASSQDQGGAGGYTF.

This clonotype showed up many times. The chain recombines TRBV5-1 with TRBJ1-1; D is unresolved. The ends were cut back, 0 bases at V and 4 bases at J, with 7 bases in the middle. There are 13 residues in the CDR3. The germline V gene has CDR1 SGHRS and CDR2 YFSETQ. The CDR3 is CASSLGDGTEAFF. The CDR3 DNA sequence: TGCGCCAGCAGCTTGGGAGACGGCACTGAAGCTTTCTTT.

This clonotype was counted at least ten times. The rearrangement joins TRBV24-1 to TRBJ2-5; D not certain. The germline CDR1 and CDR2 sequences are KGHDR and SFDVKD. This CDR3 is built from 11 residues. Trimming cost V 0 bases and J 7 bases, with 2 bases left between them. CDR3 protein: CATSDLGTQYF. In DNA form, the CDR3 reads TGTGCCACCAGTGATTTGGGGACCCAGTACTTC.

Ten or more counts support this clonotype. The CDR3 protein is CASSPGAGGGQETQYF. CDR3 sequence (DNA): TGTGCCAGCAGCCCGGGTGCAGGGGGAGGACAAGAGACCCAGTACTTC. This chain joins TRBV3-1 and TRBJ2-5, with D possibly TRBD1 on 7 matching bases. V lost 4 bases and J 2 bases, leaving 17 bases between the germline ends. Germline values: CDR1 LGHDT, CDR2 YNNKEL (reference sequence). CDR3 length: 16 amino acids.

The V gene is TRBV7-2, the J gene TRBJ2-3, with D possibly being TRBD1 (6 bases). CDR3 length: 15 residues. Germline CDR1 SGHTA, CDR2 FQGNSA. Deletions cut 5 bases from V and 0 bases from J, with 12 bases between. In nucleotides, the CDR3 is TGTGCCAGCAGCGTAATGGGACAAAGCACAGATACGCAGTATTTT. Protein sequence: CASSVMGQSTDTQYF.

This clonotype was seen repeatedly, ten times or more. The chain is built from TRBV20-1 and TRBJ1-4; TRBD1 is a possible D gene (5 bases). Germline CDR1 and CDR2: DFQATT and SNEGSKA (reference sequence). The CDR3 is 17 amino acids. The V end lost 1 base, the J end lost 7 bases, and 22 bases lay between the germline ends. In nucleotides, the CDR3 is TGCAGTGCTAGAGGAAGGGAGACACAGGACGTTCGTGAAAAACTGTTTTTT. This translates into CSARGRETQDVREKLFF.

This clonotype has ten or more counts. V gene TRBV5-1 combines with J gene TRBJ2-1; 10 bases agree with TRBD1. Per the germline V gene, CDR1 is SGHRS and CDR2 is YFSETQ. Trimming at V came to 1 base and at J to 7 bases, leaving 2 bases not matched to a gene. The CDR3 runs to 14 residues. In DNA, the CDR3 is TGCGCCAGCAGCTTGAGGACAGGGGGTAATGAGCAGTTCTTC. Translating it yields CASSLRTGGNEQFF. The complete variable domain, with remaining parts taken from reference TRBV5-1 and TRBJ2-1, reads KAGVTQTPRYLIKTRGQQVTLSCSPISGHRSVSWYQQTPGQGLQFLFEYFSETQRNKGNFPGRFSGRQFSNSRSEMNVSTLELGDSALYLCASSLRTGGNEQFFGPGTRLTVL.